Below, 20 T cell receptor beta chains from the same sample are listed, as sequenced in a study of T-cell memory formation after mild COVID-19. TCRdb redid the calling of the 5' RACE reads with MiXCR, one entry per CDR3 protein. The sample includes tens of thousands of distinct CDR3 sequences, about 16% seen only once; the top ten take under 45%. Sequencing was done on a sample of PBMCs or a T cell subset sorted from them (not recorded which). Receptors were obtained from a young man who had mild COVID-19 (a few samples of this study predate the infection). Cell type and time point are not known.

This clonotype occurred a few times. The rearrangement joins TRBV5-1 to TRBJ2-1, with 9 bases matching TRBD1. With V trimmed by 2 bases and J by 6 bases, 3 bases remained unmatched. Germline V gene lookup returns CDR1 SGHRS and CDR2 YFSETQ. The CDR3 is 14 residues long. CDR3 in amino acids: CASSFATGGNEQFF. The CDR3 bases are TGCGCCAGCAGCTTTGCGACAGGGGGCAATGAGCAGTTCTTC. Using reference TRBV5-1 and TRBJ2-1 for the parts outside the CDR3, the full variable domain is KAGVTQTPRYLIKTRGQQVTLSCSPISGHRSVSWYQQTPGQGLQFLFEYFSETQRNKGNFPGRFSGRQFSNSRSEMNVSTLELGDSALYLCASSFATGGNEQFFGPGTRLTVL.

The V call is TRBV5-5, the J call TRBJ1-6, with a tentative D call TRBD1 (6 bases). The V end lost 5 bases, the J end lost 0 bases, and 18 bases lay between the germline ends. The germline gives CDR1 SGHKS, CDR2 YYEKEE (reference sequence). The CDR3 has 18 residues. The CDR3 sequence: CASSRDITGLSYNSPLHF. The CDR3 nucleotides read TGTGCCAGCAGTCGAGATATTACAGGGCTCTCCTATAATTCACCCCTCCACTTT. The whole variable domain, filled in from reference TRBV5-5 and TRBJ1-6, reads DAGVTQSPTHLIKTRGQQVTLRCSPISGHKSVSWYQQVLGQGPQFIFQYYEKEERGRGNFPDRFSARQFPNYSSELNVNALLLGDSALYLCASSRDITGLSYNSPLHFGNGTRLTVT.

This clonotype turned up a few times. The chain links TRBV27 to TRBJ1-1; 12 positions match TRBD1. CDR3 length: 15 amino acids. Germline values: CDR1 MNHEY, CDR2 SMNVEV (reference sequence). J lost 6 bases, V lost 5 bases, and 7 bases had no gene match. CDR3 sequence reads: CASSPPGQGAAEAFF. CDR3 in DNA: TGTGCCAGCAGTCCACCGGGACAGGGGGCGGCTGAAGCTTTCTTT.

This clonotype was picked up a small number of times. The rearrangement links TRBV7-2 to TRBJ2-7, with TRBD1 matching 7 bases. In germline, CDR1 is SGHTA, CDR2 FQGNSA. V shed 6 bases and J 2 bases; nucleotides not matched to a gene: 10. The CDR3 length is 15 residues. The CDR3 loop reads CASRSTGTDAYEQYF. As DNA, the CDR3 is TGTGCCAGCAGGTCTACCGGGACAGACGCCTACGAGCAGTACTTC.

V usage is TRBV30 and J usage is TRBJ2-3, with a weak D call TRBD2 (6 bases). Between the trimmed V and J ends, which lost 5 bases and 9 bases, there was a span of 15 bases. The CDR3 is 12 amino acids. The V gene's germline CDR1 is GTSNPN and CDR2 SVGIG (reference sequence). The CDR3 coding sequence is TGTGCCTGGCGAATGGACTATTGGACGCAGTATTTT. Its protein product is CAWRMDYWTQYF.

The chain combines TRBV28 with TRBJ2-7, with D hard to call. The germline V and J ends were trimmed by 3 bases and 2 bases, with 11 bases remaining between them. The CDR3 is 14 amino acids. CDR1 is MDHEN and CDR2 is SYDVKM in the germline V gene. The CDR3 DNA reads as TGTGCCAGCAGTTTTCAGGTTTTCCCCTACGAGCAGTACGTC. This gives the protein CASSFQVFPYEQYV.

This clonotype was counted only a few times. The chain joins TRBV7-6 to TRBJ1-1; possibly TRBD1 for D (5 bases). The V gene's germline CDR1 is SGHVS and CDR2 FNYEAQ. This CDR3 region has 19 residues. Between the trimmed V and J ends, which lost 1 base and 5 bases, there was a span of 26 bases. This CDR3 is CASSLGPGRGSHVLTEAFF. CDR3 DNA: TGTGCCAGCAGCTTAGGACCCGGTCGGGGCTCCCATGTTTTGACTGAAGCTTTCTTT.

The CDR3 DNA reads as TGCAGTGCTAGAGGGAGAGGGGAACACAATGAGCAGTTCTTC. As protein: CSARGRGEHNEQFF. The chain couples TRBV20-1 to TRBJ2-1; D may match TRBD1 or TRBD2 (5 bases each). There are 14 residues in the CDR3. Trimming left V 1 base short and J 5 bases short, with 12 bases between. CDR1 is DFQATT and CDR2 is SNEGSKA in the germline V gene (reference sequence).

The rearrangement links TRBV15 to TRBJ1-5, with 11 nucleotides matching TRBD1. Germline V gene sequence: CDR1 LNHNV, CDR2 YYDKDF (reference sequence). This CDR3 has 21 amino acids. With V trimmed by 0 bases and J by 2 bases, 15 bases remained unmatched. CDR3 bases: TGTGCCACCAGCAGAGATTCGTGGACAGGGGGCTTGGTTCAGGGCAATCAGCCCCAGCATTTT. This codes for CATSRDSWTGGLVQGNQPQHF.

The CDR3 DNA sequence: TGCAGCGTATCACAGGGGTGGAATGAGCAGTTCTTC. It yields the protein CSVSQGWNEQFF. The rearrangement links TRBV29-1 to TRBJ2-1, with TRBD1 identical over 7 bases. The CDR3 consists of 12 residues. Germline trimming cut 6 bases from V and 7 bases from J; bases unmatched to any gene: 6. Germline CDR1 SQVTM, CDR2 ANQGSEA.

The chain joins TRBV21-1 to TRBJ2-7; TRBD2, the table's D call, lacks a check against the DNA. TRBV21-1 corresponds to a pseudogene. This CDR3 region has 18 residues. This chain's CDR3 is CASNRVTHYRDQTYEQYF. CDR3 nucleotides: TGTGCCAGCAACCGGGTCACCCACTACCGGGACCAGACCTACGAGCAGTACTTC.

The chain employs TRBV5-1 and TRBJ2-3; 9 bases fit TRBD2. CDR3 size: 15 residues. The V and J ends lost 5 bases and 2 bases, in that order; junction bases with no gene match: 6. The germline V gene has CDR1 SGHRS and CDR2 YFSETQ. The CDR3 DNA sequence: TGCGCCAGCAGTACGGCGGGAGGGATCACAGATACGCAGTATTTT. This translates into CASSTAGGITDTQYF.

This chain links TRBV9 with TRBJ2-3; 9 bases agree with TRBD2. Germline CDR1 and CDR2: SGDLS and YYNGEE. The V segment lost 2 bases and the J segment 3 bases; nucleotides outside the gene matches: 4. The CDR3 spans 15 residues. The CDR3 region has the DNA TGTGCCAGCAGCGTTTTTAGCGGGGGAACAGATACGCAGTATTTT. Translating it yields CASSVFSGGTDTQYF.

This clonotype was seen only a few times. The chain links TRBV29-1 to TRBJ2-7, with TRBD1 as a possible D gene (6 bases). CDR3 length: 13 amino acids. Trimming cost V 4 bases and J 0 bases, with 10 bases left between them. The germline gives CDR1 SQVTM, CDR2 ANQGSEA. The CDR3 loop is CSVATGISYEQYF. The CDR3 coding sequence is TGCAGCGTTGCCACAGGGATCTCCTACGAGCAGTACTTC.

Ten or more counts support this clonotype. Written as DNA, the CDR3 is TGCGCCAGCAGCCAAGAAGGGAGCTCTGGGGCCAACGTCCTGACTTTC. It codes for CASSQEGSSGANVLTF. The chain is built from TRBV4-3 and TRBJ2-6, with D perhaps TRBD2 (5 bases). This CDR3 region has 16 residues. Germline V gene lookup returns CDR1 LGHNA and CDR2 YSLEER. The ends were cut back, 0 bases at V and 0 bases at J, with 6 bases in the middle.

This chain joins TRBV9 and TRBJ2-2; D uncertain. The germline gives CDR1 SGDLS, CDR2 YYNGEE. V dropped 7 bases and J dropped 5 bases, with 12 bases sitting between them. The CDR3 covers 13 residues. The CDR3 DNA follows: TGTGCCAGCGTACGGGTTTATACCGGGGAGCTGTTTTTT. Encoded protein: CASVRVYTGELFF.

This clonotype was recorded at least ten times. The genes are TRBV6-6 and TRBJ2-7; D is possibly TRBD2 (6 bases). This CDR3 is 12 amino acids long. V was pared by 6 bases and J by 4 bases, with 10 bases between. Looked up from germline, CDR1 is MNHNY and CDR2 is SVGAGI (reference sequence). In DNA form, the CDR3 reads TGTGCCAGCAGCCGGGGGATATACGAGCAGTACTTC. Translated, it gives CASSRGIYEQYF.

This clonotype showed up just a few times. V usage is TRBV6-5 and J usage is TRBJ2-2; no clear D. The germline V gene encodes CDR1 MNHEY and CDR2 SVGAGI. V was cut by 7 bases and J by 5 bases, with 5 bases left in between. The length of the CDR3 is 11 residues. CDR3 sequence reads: CASTGTGELFF. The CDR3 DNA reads TGTGCCAGCACTGGTACCGGGGAGCTGTTTTTT.

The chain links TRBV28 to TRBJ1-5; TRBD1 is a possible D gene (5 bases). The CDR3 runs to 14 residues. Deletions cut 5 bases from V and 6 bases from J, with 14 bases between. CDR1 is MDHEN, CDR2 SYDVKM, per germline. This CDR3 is CASSRTGLTQPQHF. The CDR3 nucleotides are TGTGCCAGCAGTAGAACAGGTTTGACTCAGCCCCAGCATTTT. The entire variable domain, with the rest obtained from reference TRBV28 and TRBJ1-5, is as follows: DVKVTQSSRYLVKRTGEKVFLECVQDMDHENMFWYRQDPGLGLRLIYFSYDVKMKEKGDIPEGYSVSREKKERFSLILESASTNQTSMYLCASSRTGLTQPQHFGDGTRLSIL.

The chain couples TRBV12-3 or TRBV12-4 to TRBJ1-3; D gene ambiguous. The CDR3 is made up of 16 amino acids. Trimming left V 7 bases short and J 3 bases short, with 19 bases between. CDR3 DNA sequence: TGTGCCAGCAAACTCAGGACGGCCAGAGTTGGAAACACCATATATTTT. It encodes CASKLRTARVGNTIYF.